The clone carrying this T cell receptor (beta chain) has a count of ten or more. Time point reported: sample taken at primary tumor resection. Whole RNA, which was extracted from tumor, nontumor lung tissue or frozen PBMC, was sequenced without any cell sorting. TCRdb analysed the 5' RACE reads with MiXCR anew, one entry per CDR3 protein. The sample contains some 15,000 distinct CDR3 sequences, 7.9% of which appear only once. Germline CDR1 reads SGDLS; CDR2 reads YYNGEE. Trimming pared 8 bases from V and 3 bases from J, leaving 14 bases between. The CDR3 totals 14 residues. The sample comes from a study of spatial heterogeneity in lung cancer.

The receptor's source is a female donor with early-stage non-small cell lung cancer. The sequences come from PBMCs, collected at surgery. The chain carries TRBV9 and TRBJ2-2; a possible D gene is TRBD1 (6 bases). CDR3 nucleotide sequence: TGTGCCAGTCACAGGGATCGGGACACCGGGGAGCTGTTTTTT. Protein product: CASHRDRDTGELFF.